The T cell receptor beta chain described here comes from a study of early T cells in non-severe SARS-CoV-2 infection. Background on the study: Unpaired chains resulted from sequencing bulk RNA of unsorted whole blood. General study points: CD4 and private specificities were missed by VDJdb matching, which favored anti-spike CD8 responses.

A remark on this clonotype: Its antigen is not identified. A single base separates this from a much larger clone, so it may be a read error.

Germline CDR1 LNHDA, CDR2 SQIVND (reference sequence). Trimming took off 7 bases at V and 6 bases at J, with 16 bases between the two ends. The CDR3 length is 14 residues. Researchers attached unique molecular identifiers to individual cDNA molecules. MiXCR, applied by TCRdb to the 5' RACE reads, yields one record per CDR3 protein. The table records 90,000 or so distinct CDR3 sequences, 15% of them present only once. The sample consisted of whole blood. V usage is TRBV19 and J usage is TRBJ2-1; D gene uncertain. This receptor was taken from an adult who was a healthcare worker with PCR-confirmed SARS-CoV-2 infection or an uninfected control (not recorded which). The CDR3 loop is CASKEGPGCNEQFF. Here the CDR3 DNA reads TGTGCCAGTAAAGAAGGGCCAGGCTGCAATGAGCAGTTCTTC.